One sample yielded the 16 T cell receptor beta chains listed below, sequenced in a study of T-cell reconstitution after alpha-beta-depleted transplantation in children. Molecular barcoding with unique molecular identifiers was used for the TCRbeta library. TCRdb fed the PCR reads into MiXCR, producing one record per CDR3 protein. There are about 610,000 distinct CDR3 sequences in the sample; roughly 10% occur only once, and less than 5% lies in the top ten. Sequences were derived from PBMCs from the stem cell graft donor, sampled from the stem cell graft. These receptor sequences come from a human donor who donated a stem cell graft to a child with acute myeloid leukemia.

This sequence joins TRBV4-3 and TRBJ1-5; D is possibly TRBD1 (5 bases). Germline assignment: CDR1 LGHNA and CDR2 YSLEER. The CDR3 has 18 amino acids. V was cut by 0 bases and J by 0 bases, with 15 bases left in between. CDR3 in amino acids: CASSQDLTDRYSNQPQHF. The CDR3 nucleotides are TGCGCCAGCAGCCAAGACCTTACCGACAGATATAGCAATCAGCCCCAGCATTTT.

The V and J genes are TRBV4-2 and TRBJ2-7; 9 positions agree with TRBD2. Germline V gives CDR1 LGHNA, CDR2 YNFKEQ. V dropped 1 base and J dropped 2; count of bases not matched to a gene: 12. The length of the CDR3 is 18 residues. The CDR3 loop is CASSQGKREASVPYEQYF. CDR3 bases: TGTGCCAGCAGCCAAGGGAAGCGGGAGGCCTCAGTACCCTACGAGCAGTACTTC.

In its sample, this clonotype was seen many times. The CDR3 loop reads CASSQDPGNPGTGRNEQFF. DNA for the CDR3: TGTGCCAGCAGCCAAGATCCTGGCAATCCCGGGACAGGGAGGAATGAGCAGTTCTTC. The chain has TRBV4-2 and TRBJ2-1; 9 nucleotides match TRBD1. Germline trimming cut 0 bases from V and 7 bases from J; bases unmatched to any gene: 16. From germline, CDR1 is LGHNA and CDR2 YNFKEQ. The length of the CDR3 is 19 residues.

The V gene is TRBV4-3, the J gene TRBJ1-2; D may be TRBD1 (5 bases). Germline CDR1 and CDR2: LGHNA and YSLEER. This CDR3 has 14 amino acids. V lost 4 bases and J lost 7, with 16 bases in between. The CDR3 here is CASSRGVGFSGYTF. CDR3 DNA: TGCGCCAGCAGCCGAGGGGTGGGGTTCTCTGGCTACACCTTC.

J is TRBJ2-1 and V is TRBV7-3; D remains unclear. CDR1 and CDR2 (germline): SGHTA, FQGTGA. Between the trimmed V and J ends, which lost 3 bases and 7 bases, there was a span of 10 bases. This CDR3 region has 13 residues. The chain's CDR3 is CASSFSSLNEQFF. CDR3 sequence (DNA): TGTGCCAGCAGCTTTTCCTCCCTAAATGAGCAGTTCTTC.

This clonotype was observed a few times. The CDR3 nucleotides are TGTGCCAGCAGTTTGGCCAGGCCTAACTATGGCTACACCTTC. Translated: CASSLARPNYGYTF. This chain links TRBV12-3 or TRBV12-4 with TRBJ1-2; D uncertain. V lost 3 bases and J 0 bases, leaving 8 bases between the germline ends. This CDR3 is built from 14 residues.

V gene TRBV7-9 combines with J gene TRBJ1-1, with D unclear. The CDR3 totals 14 residues. V was clipped by 5 bases and J by 0 bases, with 10 bases between them. Germline assignment: CDR1 SEHNR and CDR2 FQNEAQ (reference sequence). The CDR3 nucleotides are TGTGCCAGCAGCAACGGGCGGTTGAACACTGAAGCTTTCTTT. Translating gives CASSNGRLNTEAFF.

The chain employs TRBV15 and TRBJ2-5; D call uncertain. The CDR3 extends over 12 amino acids. Germline V CDR1 and CDR2: LNHNV, YYDKDF (reference sequence). The V gene lost 5 bases and the J gene lost 4 bases, with 8 bases spanning the gap. The CDR3 coding sequence is TGTGCCACCAGCTTGAGTGCAGAGACCCAGTACTTC. Protein product: CATSLSAETQYF.

This clonotype turned up a few times. This sequence joins TRBV3-1 and TRBJ2-1, with D uncertain. The CDR3 is 15 amino acids. CDR1 is LGHDT, CDR2 YNNKEL, per germline (reference sequence). The V end lost 6 bases, the J end lost 0 bases, and 12 bases lay between the germline ends. The CDR3 reads CASRHSSVSYNEQFF. CDR3 nucleotide sequence: TGTGCCAGCAGACATTCGAGCGTCTCCTACAATGAGCAGTTCTTC.

The chain joins TRBV20-1 to TRBJ2-2; no clear D gene. CDR1 and CDR2 from the germline V gene are DFQATT and SNEGSKA (reference sequence). Deletions cut 0 bases from V and 3 bases from J, with 5 bases between. The CDR3 is 13 residues long. The DNA of the CDR3 is TGCAGTGCTAGAGAGACTTACACCGGGGAGCTGTTTTTT. This sequence encodes CSARETYTGELFF.

Only a few counts were recorded for this clonotype. The gene calls are TRBV6-6 and TRBJ2-1, with 9 bases identical to TRBD1. This CDR3 is built from 15 residues. Trimming at V came to 5 bases and at J to 2 bases, leaving 4 bases not matched to a gene. In germline, CDR1 is MNHNY, CDR2 SVGAGI (reference sequence). This CDR3 reads CASSRTGVAYNEQFF. The DNA for the CDR3 is TGTGCCAGCAGTCGGACAGGGGTGGCCTACAATGAGCAGTTCTTC.

This clonotype was found a few times. The rearrangement joins TRBV5-1 to TRBJ2-1, with D hard to call. This CDR3 comprises 17 residues. Germline V gene sequence: CDR1 SGHRS, CDR2 YFSETQ. With 4 bases removed from V and 2 bases from J, the gap between germline ends came to 19 bases. The CDR3 nucleotides are TGCGCCAGCAGCCCCACCTTACCTAGTTCACCCTACAATGAGCAGTTCTTC. Translation: CASSPTLPSSPYNEQFF.

This rearrangement joins TRBV12-3 or TRBV12-4 to TRBJ2-5; D may be TRBD1 (5 bases). The V gene lost 7 bases and the J gene lost 1 base, with 13 bases spanning the gap. The CDR3 is made up of 14 amino acids. The DNA for the CDR3 is TGTGCCAGCAAACGGTTGGGGCTCCAAGAGACCCAGTACTTC. Its protein product is CASKRLGLQETQYF.

This clonotype was seen many times. The chain uses TRBV12-3 or TRBV12-4 and TRBJ2-3; D not certain. Trimming took 6 bases from V and 6 from J, leaving 13 bases between them. This CDR3 spans 13 amino acids. CDR3 in amino acids: CASSPGPADTQYF. CDR3 sequence (DNA): TGTGCCAGCAGCCCGGGCCCCGCGGATACGCAGTATTTT.

This clonotype came up a few times. This chain joins TRBV7-6 and TRBJ2-3; D is uncertain. The CDR3 totals 15 residues. In germline, CDR1 is SGHVS, CDR2 FNYEAQ. V was cut by 5 bases and J by 6 bases, with 18 bases left in between. The CDR3 sequence: CASSPRVASTDTQYF. The DNA of the CDR3 is TGTGCCAGCAGCCCCCGAGTAGCCTCTACGGATACGCAGTATTTT. The variable domain in full, with the rest retrieved from reference TRBV7-6 and TRBJ2-3, is GAGVSQSPRYKVTKRGQDVALRCDPISGHVSLYWYRQALGQGPEFLTYFNYEAQQDKSGLPNDRFSAERPEGSISTLTIQRTEQRDSAMYRCASSPRVASTDTQYFGPGTRLTVL.

This clonotype was seen a handful of times. J is TRBJ1-5 and V is TRBV5-1; D ambiguous. This CDR3 contains 14 residues. Between the trimmed V and J ends, which lost 0 bases and 6 bases, there was a span of 10 bases. Germline V gene lookup returns CDR1 SGHRS and CDR2 YFSETQ. CDR3 sequence reads: CASSLGPSAQPQHF. The CDR3, as DNA: TGCGCCAGCAGCTTGGGTCCGTCCGCTCAGCCCCAGCATTTT.